The 18 T cell receptor delta chains below come from one sample, sequenced in a study of Vδ1+ human thymocytes. Antigens of these TCRs are unknown. Whole-study results and caveats: In the thymus, TRG and TRD repertoires looked highly polyclonal with Gaussian CDR3 lengths.

Sequences come from RNA converted to cDNA by reverse transcription. Multiplex PCR used pooled V-gene forward primers and a constant-region reverse primer to amplify CDR3s. TCRdb repeated clone calling on the multiplex PCR reads with CATT. The table records about 58,000 delta-chain clones, more than 12% of them present only once. Material: Vdelta1+ gamma-delta thymocytes from the thymus. Subset given: FACS-sorted CD3+ TCRalphabeta- TCRVdelta1+ TCRVdelta2- thymocytes. These receptors were collected from a girl younger than two who had congenital heart surgery.

This chain connects TRDV1 to TRDJ1, with 9 bases identical to TRDD3. In germline, CDR1 is TSWWSYY, CDR2 QGS. V lost 1 base and J lost 0; bases outside the gene matches: 24. The CDR3 runs to 23 residues. The CDR3 DNA reads as TGTGCTCTTGGGGAACCGCTTGGACTACGACTACTGGGGGACTCCCCATACACCGATAAACTCATCTTT. Translated: CALGEPLGLRLLGDSPYTDKLIF.

V and J are TRDV1 and TRDJ1, with 7 bases matching TRDD2. The CDR3 totals 22 residues. Per the germline V gene, CDR1 is TSWWSYY and CDR2 is QGS. J lost 0 bases, V lost 4 bases, and 26 bases had no gene match. The CDR3 loop reads CALGVQFLPGWHEDEYTDKLIF. The CDR3 region has the DNA TGTGCTCTTGGGGTCCAGTTCCTTCCTGGCTGGCACGAAGACGAGTACACCGATAAACTCATCTTT.

This clone was found a few times. V gene TRDV1 combines with J gene TRDJ1, with 12 nucleotides matching TRDD3. Germline V gene data show CDR1 as TSWWSYY and CDR2 as QGS. This CDR3 spans 19 amino acids. V trimming: 9 bases; J trimming: 2 bases; junction bases outside the gene matches: 19. The CDR3 sequence is CALLAPVLGDTRGTDKLIF. The CDR3 region has the DNA TGTGCTCTCCTCGCCCCCGTACTGGGGGATACAAGAGGGACCGATAAACTCATCTTT.

Turning to this clone: The identical CDR3 is also encoded by other nucleotide sequences in the sample. The chain joins TRDV2 to TRDJ1; TRDD3 agrees at 9 bases. The trim removed 3 bases at V and 0 bases at J, leaving 19 bases unmatched. Germline V gene sequence: CDR1 GEAIGNYY, CDR2 EKD. The CDR3 loop spans 20 amino acids. The CDR3 region is CACDPRGILFPWVYTDKLIF. CDR3 DNA: TGTGCCTGTGACCCGCGGGGGATACTTTTTCCCTGGGTCTACACCGATAAACTCATCTTT.

The sample holds a few counts of this clone. This sequence joins TRDV1 and TRDJ1, with 8 bases matching TRDD3. The junction had 10 bases not matched to a gene; V was cut back by 7 bases and J by 3 bases. This CDR3 has 15 amino acids. Per germline, CDR1 TSWWSYY and CDR2 QGS. This CDR3 is CALVYVYGGSDKLIF. Written as DNA, the CDR3 is TGTGCTCTTGTGTACGTATATGGGGGATCCGATAAACTCATCTTT.

The chain is built from TRDV1 and TRDJ1; 7 nucleotides line up with TRDD3. Germline values: CDR1 TSWWSYY, CDR2 QGS. V dropped 6 bases and J dropped 7; count of bases not matched to a gene: 17. This CDR3 is 16 amino acids long. Here the CDR3 DNA reads TGTGCTCTTGGACCCTTTCCATTCCGGATACGCGCTAAACTCATCTTT. It codes for CALGPFPFRIRAKLIF.

The chain is built from TRDV1 and TRDJ1; 9 bases are a match to TRDD2. J was trimmed by 0 bases and V by 3 bases; bases with no gene match: 14. The CDR3 sequence is 19 residues long. The germline CDR1 and CDR2 sequences are TSWWSYY and QGS. The CDR3 region has the DNA TGTGCTCTTGGGGACCCTTCCTACCCCGTACCGGGGGACACCGATAAACTCATCTTT. Translating gives CALGDPSYPVPGDTDKLIF.

This clone was found a few times. This chain uses TRDV1 with TRDJ1; D is unresolved. CDR1 and CDR2 from the germline V gene are TSWWSYY and QGS. V lost 1 base, J lost 3 bases, and 18 bases lay in between. The CDR3 is made up of 17 amino acids. The CDR3 DNA follows: TGTGCTCTTGGGGAACGCCCTTTTGAACAGGGCGCCGATAAACTCATCTTT. Protein: CALGERPFEQGADKLIF.

This clone was observed a few times. The chain carries TRDV1 and TRDJ1; possible D gene TRDD3, 5 bases. Germline CDR1 and CDR2: TSWWSYY and QGS. This CDR3 is built from 16 residues. The V end was cut by 3 bases, the J end by 7 bases, with 21 bases between. The CDR3 here is CALGDLSRGSTSKLIF. DNA of the CDR3: TGTGCTCTTGGGGATTTGTCCCGGGGGTCCACCTCTAAACTCATCTTT.

This sequence joins TRDV1 and TRDJ1, with 7 bases aligning to TRDD3. CDR1 is TSWWSYY, CDR2 QGS, per germline. This CDR3 is 20 amino acids long. The V segment lost 4 bases and the J segment 0 bases; nucleotides outside the gene matches: 20. This CDR3 is CALGGLYSWGSPQYTDKLIF. CDR3 DNA: TGTGCTCTTGGGGGACTATATTCGTGGGGGAGCCCTCAGTACACCGATAAACTCATCTTT.

This clone showed up just a few times. Other DNA sequences in this sample translate to the same CDR3. The chain links TRDV1 to TRDJ1; the match to TRDD3 covers 11 bases. The CDR3 has 18 amino acids. The V gene's germline CDR1 is TSWWSYY and CDR2 QGS. Trimming removed 4 bases from V and 8 bases from J; junction bases left unmatched: 18. CDR3 coding DNA: TGTGCTCTTGGGGGCCGCTCCCGTACTGGGGGATATCCCCGCAAACTCATCTTT. This codes for CALGGRSRTGGYPRKLIF.

In its sample, this clone was seen many times. The chain uses TRAV29/DV5 and TRDJ1; 13 positions match TRDD3. The germline V gene encodes CDR1 NSMFDY and CDR2 ISSIKDK. Germline trimming cut 4 bases from V and 8 bases from J; bases unmatched to any gene: 17. This CDR3 contains 17 residues. The CDR3 sequence: CAAPLRTILGDTLKLIF. The CDR3 region has the DNA TGTGCAGCACCCCTACGAACCATACTGGGGGATACGCTGAAACTCATCTTT.

This clone was detected a few times. The V gene is TRDV1, the J gene TRDJ1, with D tentatively TRDD2 (5 bases). The CDR3 is made up of 16 amino acids. Germline V gene sequence: CDR1 TSWWSYY, CDR2 QGS. V lost 2 bases and J 0 bases, leaving 13 bases between the germline ends. The CDR3 coding sequence is TGTGCTCTTGGGGAAGCCTTCTTGCCACACACCGATAAACTCATCTTT. It codes for CALGEAFLPHTDKLIF.

This clone showed up just a few times. The chain is built from TRDV1 and TRDJ1; 10 bases are a match to TRDD3. The V and J ends lost 0 bases and 3 bases, in that order; junction bases with no gene match: 22. Germline CDR1 TSWWSYY, CDR2 QGS. This CDR3 contains 22 residues. CDR3 in DNA: TGTGCTCTTGGGGAACTTTTCGGGAGCGAAATGGGGGATACCGGAGGGCCCGATAAACTCATCTTT. Its protein product is CALGELFGSEMGDTGGPDKLIF.

The chain carries TRDV1 and TRDJ1; maybe TRDD2 (7 bases). This CDR3 has 21 residues. CDR1 and CDR2 from the germline V gene are TSWWSYY and QGS. V lost 4 bases to trimming and J lost 0 bases, with 30 bases between them. This chain's CDR3 is CALGVFLREVLGQPYTDKLIF. The CDR3 DNA follows: TGTGCTCTTGGGGTATTCCTACGCGAGGTACTGGGCCAACCCTACACCGATAAACTCATCTTT.

V is TRDV1 and J is TRDJ1, with no clear D. Trimming cost V 3 bases and J 0 bases, with 26 bases left between them. Germline assignment: CDR1 TSWWSYY and CDR2 QGS. This CDR3 has 20 residues. CDR3 amino acids: CALGDFLGVRPVPYTDKLIF. In DNA, the CDR3 is TGTGCTCTTGGGGATTTTCTAGGGGTACGCCCCGTACCGTACACCGATAAACTCATCTTT.

In its sample, this clone was seen a few times. The chain uses TRDV3 and TRDJ3, with 12 bases lining up with TRDD3. The CDR3 consists of 20 residues. V lost 2 bases to trimming and J lost 0 bases; unmatched junction nucleotides: 11. Germline V gives CDR1 TVYSNPD, CDR2 GDNSRS (reference sequence). CDR3 loop: CAFQLGDTTFSSWDTRQMFF. In nucleotides, the CDR3 is TGTGCCTTTCAACTGGGGGATACTACCTTCAGCTCCTGGGACACCCGACAGATGTTTTTC.

The rearrangement links TRDV1 to TRDJ1, with a tentative D call TRDD3 (5 bases). The CDR3 consists of 20 residues. Germline CDR1 TSWWSYY, CDR2 QGS. Between the trimmed V and J ends, which lost 1 base and 1 base, there was a span of 25 bases. DNA of the CDR3: TGTGCTCTTGGGGAACCAAAAGATCTTACAGGGGGTTGGGTCACCGATAAACTCATCTTT. Its translation is CALGEPKDLTGGWVTDKLIF.